This T cell receptor beta chain is drawn from a study of CD8 T cells in ankylosing spondylitis. Study observations and caveats: CD8+ cells made up the disease-linked clones, which were relatively rare in peripheral blood. Previously reported in reactive arthritis synovial fluid and blood were some of the motif variants. Eight highly homologous variants formed a TCR beta motif that appeared characteristic of ankylosing spondylitis blood.

This clonotype was recorded many times. Its antigen is unidentified. Quantitative 5'-RACE with molecular barcodes was used to make the TCR beta libraries. Each CDR3 protein is one row after TCRdb ran MiXCR on the 5' RACE reads. The sample records around 150,000 distinct CDR3 sequences, about 7% being singletons. Germline CDR1 MNHEY, CDR2 SVGEGT. Trimming took off 6 bases at V and 5 bases at J, with 10 bases between the two ends. CDR3 length: 13 amino acids. The clonotype was recovered from a female donor with ankylosing spondylitis or in good health (not recorded which). J is TRBJ2-2 and V is TRBV6-2 or TRBV6-3; D gene uncertain. The sample consisted of blood, either unsorted or a sorted T cell fraction (not recorded which). CDR3 region: CASSYGRTGELFF. CDR3 bases: TGTGCCAGCAGCTACGGGCGGACCGGGGAGCTGTTTTTT.